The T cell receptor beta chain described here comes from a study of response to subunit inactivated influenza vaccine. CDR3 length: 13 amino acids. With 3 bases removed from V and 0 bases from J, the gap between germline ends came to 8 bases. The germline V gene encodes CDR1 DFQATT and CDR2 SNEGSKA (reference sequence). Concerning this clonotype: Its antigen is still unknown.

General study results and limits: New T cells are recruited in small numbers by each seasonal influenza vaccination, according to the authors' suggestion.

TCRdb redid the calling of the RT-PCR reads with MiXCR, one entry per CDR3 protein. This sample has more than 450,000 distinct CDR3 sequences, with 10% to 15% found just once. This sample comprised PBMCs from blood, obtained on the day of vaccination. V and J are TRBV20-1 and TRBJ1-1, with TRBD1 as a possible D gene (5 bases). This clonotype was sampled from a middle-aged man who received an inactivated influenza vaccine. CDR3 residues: CSASDSLNTEAFF. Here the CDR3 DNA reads TGCAGTGCTAGTGACAGTCTGAACACTGAAGCTTTCTTT.